These 6 T cell receptor beta chains were sequenced from one sample in a study of blood T cell repertoires in COVID-19. TCRdb's table, derived via immunoSEQ multiplex PCR, lists solely in-frame clones and lacks some. The top ten hold around 5.4% of the sample, which has 45,000 to 60,000 clones, almost 80% seen once. The specimen was PBMCs or T cells enriched from blood (not recorded which). The receptors come from a woman aged 45-65 years with acute COVID-19.

The genes are TRBV20-1 and TRBJ2-3, with 9 nucleotides matching TRBD1. This CDR3 is 15 amino acids long. The J segment lost 4 bases and the V segment lost 3 bases, leaving 8 bases of the junction unmatched. Per germline, CDR1 DFQATT and CDR2 SNEGSKA (reference sequence). CDR3 in amino acids: CSASSGTGFADTQYF. CDR3 coding DNA: TGCAGTGCTAGTTCCGGGACAGGGTTTGCAGATACGCAGTATTTT.

The chain has TRBV7-2 and TRBJ2-3; D is unresolved. The germline V and J ends were trimmed by 2 bases and 2 bases, with 11 bases remaining between them. Germline CDR1 and CDR2: SGHTA and FQGNSA. The CDR3 spans 15 residues. The CDR3 is CASSLIVSTTDTQYF. The DNA of the CDR3 is TGTGCCAGCAGCTTAATTGTAAGCACCACAGATACGCAGTATTTT.

The V gene is TRBV9, the J gene TRBJ2-3; D possibly corresponds to TRBD2 (7 bases). The CDR3 totals 16 residues. V was pared by 7 bases and J by 3 bases, with 21 bases between. The germline gives CDR1 SGDLS, CDR2 YYNGEE. The DNA for the CDR3 is TGTGCCAGCCACGAAGCTGGGGGGGCCTTAACAGATACGCAGTATTTT. It codes for CASHEAGGALTDTQYF.

The CDR3 protein is CASSLGTAYNEQFF. The CDR3 nucleotides read TGTGCCAGCAGCTTAGGGACAGCCTACAATGAGCAGTTCTTC. This sequence joins TRBV13 and TRBJ2-1; TRBD1 is a possible D gene (5 bases). V was shortened by 0 bases and J by 2 bases, with 5 bases between the two germline ends. Per the germline V gene, CDR1 is PRHDT and CDR2 is FYEKMQ (reference sequence). The CDR3 contains 14 residues.

This clone was observed many times. CDR3 loop: CASSDRDTGELFF. CDR3 in DNA: TGCGCCAGCAGTGACAGGGACACCGGGGAGCTGTTTTTT. The rearrangement joins TRBV10-1 to TRBJ2-2; D is possibly TRBD1 (5 bases). Germline CDR1 reads WNHNN; CDR2 reads SYGVQD (reference sequence). V lost 3 bases and J 3 bases, leaving 5 bases between the germline ends. This CDR3 region has 13 residues.

V and J are TRBV28 and TRBJ2-1; TRBD2 might be the D (6 bases). The CDR3 runs 17 residues. Trimming took off 5 bases at V and 2 bases at J, with 19 bases between the two ends. CDR1 is MDHEN and CDR2 is SYDVKM in the germline V gene. CDR3 in amino acids: CASSLPGLSSPYNEQFF. CDR3 nucleotides: TGTGCCAGCAGTCTCCCGGGACTCTCAAGCCCCTACAATGAGCAGTTCTTC.